The sequence of this T cell receptor beta chain was determined in a study of blood T cell repertoires in COVID-19. Germline V gene sequence: CDR1 LNHNV, CDR2 YYDKDF (reference sequence). The CDR3 extends over 19 amino acids. V dropped 1 base and J dropped 2; count of bases not matched to a gene: 13. Assay: immunoSEQ multiplex PCR; the TCRdb copy retains only in-frame clones and omits some. The data contain 300,000 or so clones, approximately 89% of them singletons. The origin of this receptor is a woman aged 30 to 39 with COVID-19, enrolled during active disease. The source material was peripheral blood. This chain uses TRBV15 with TRBJ2-7, with 11 bases identical to TRBD1. The CDR3 nucleotides are TGTGCCACCAGCAGAGCCTCTCTCCTACCGGGACAGGGGGCCTACGAGCAGTACTTC. Protein product: CATSRASLLPGQGAYEQYF. Using reference TRBV15 and TRBJ2-7 for the parts outside the CDR3, the full variable domain is DAMVIQNPRYQVTQFGKPVTLSCSQTLNHNVMYWYQQKSSQAPKLLFHYYDKDFNNEADTPDNFQSRRPNTSFCFLDIRSPGLGDTAMYLCATSRASLLPGQGAYEQYFGPGTRLTVT.